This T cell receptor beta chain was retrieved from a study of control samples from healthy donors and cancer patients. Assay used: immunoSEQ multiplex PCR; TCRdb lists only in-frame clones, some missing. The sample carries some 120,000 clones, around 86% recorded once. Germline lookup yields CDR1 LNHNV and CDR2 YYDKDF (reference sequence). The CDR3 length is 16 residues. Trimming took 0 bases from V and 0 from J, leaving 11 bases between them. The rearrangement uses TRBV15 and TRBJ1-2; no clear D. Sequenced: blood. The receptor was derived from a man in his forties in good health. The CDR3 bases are TGTGCCACCAGCAGAGATAAGGTCCAGGCTAACTATGGCTACACCTTC. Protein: CATSRDKVQANYGYTF. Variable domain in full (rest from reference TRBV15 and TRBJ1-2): DAMVIQNPRYQVTQFGKPVTLSCSQTLNHNVMYWYQQKSSQAPKLLFHYYDKDFNNEADTPDNFQSRRPNTSFCFLDIRSPGLGDTAMYLCATSRDKVQANYGYTFGSGTRLTVV.